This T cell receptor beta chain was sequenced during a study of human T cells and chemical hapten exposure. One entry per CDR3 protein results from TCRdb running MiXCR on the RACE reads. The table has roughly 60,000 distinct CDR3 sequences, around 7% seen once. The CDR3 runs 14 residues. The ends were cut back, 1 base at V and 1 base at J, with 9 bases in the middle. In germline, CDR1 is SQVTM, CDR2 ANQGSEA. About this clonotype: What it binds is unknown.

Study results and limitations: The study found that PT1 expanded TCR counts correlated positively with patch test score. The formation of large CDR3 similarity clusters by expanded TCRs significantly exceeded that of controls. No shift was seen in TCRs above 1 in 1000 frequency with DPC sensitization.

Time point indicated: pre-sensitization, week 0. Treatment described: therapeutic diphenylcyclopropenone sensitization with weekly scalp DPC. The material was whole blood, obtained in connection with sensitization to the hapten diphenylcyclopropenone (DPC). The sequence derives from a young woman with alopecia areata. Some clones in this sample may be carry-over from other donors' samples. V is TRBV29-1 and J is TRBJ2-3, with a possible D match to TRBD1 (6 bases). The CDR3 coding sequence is TGCAGCGTTGAAGGGGGGCGGGGCACAGATACGCAGTATTTT. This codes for CSVEGGRGTDTQYF.